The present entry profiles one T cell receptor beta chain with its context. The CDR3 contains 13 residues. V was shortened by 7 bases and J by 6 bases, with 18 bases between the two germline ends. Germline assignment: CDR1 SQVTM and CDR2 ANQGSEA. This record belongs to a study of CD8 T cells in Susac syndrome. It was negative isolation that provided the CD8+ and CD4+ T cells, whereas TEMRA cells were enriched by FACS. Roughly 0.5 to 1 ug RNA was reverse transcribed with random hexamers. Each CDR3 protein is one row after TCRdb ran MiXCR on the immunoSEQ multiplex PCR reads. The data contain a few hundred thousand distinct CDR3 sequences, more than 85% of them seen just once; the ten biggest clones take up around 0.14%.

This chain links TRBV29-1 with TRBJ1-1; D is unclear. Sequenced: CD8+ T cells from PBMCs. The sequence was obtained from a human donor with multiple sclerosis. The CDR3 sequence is CSAHPGLESEAFF. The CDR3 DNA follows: TGCAGCGCACATCCGGGCCTCGAGTCTGAAGCTTTCTTT.